These 32 T cell receptor beta chains were sequenced from one sample in a study of blood T cells in healthy people across ages. A second PCR of roughly 7 to 11 cycles used a sample-barcoded 5' primer and a J-beta primer mix. MiXCR, run by TCRdb on the 5' RACE reads, gives a single entry per CDR3 protein. The table lists 650,000 to 900,000 distinct CDR3 sequences, around 68% of them singletons. Sequences were obtained from blood. The receptors were gathered from a man aged 25 to 40 in good health.

The chain is built from TRBV29-1 and TRBJ2-2, with D perhaps matching TRBD1 (5 bases). This CDR3 comprises 14 residues. Deletions cut 4 bases from V and 1 base from J, with 10 bases between. Germline CDR1 is SQVTM and CDR2 is ANQGSEA. In DNA form, the CDR3 reads TGCAGCGTTGTTGGGCAGGGGAACACCGGGGAGCTGTTTTTT. Its translation: CSVVGQGNTGELFF.

This sequence joins TRBV9 and TRBJ2-5; 16 positions match TRBD2. Matching the DNA end better, TRBJ2-7 makes the J call doubtful. The germline V gene encodes CDR1 SGDLS and CDR2 YYNGEE. CDR3 length: 18 residues. The CDR3, as DNA: TGTGCCAGCAGCGTGGACGGGACTAGCGGGGGGGCATTCTACGAGCAGTACTTC. This translates into CASSVDGTSGGAFYEQYF.

This rearrangement joins TRBV25-1 to TRBJ1-6; 10 bases match TRBD1. This CDR3 comprises 19 residues. Germline CDR1 reads MGHDK; CDR2 reads SYGVNS. J gave up 10 bases and V 2 bases, and 17 bases lay outside the gene matches. CDR3 coding DNA: TGTGCCAGCAGTGAAGGTGGACAGGGGGTGTTAGGTTTCAGATCACCCCTCCACTTT. Encoded protein: CASSEGGQGVLGFRSPLHF.

This sequence joins TRBV4-3 and TRBJ2-7, with a weak D call TRBD2 (6 bases). The tail of the sequence fits TRBJ2-4 better, so the J call may be wrong. The length of the CDR3 is 15 residues. Germline V lookup: CDR1 LGHNA, CDR2 YSLEER. CDR3 sequence reads: CASSGGTDGENIQYF. The DNA for the CDR3 is TGCGCCAGCAGTGGAGGGACGGATGGGGAAAACATTCAGTACTTC.

The count of this clonotype is one. Germline and junction disagree at one end, which may indicate a read error. The genes are TRBV20-1 and TRBJ2-5; 10 bases match TRBD1. The J call may be mistaken, given a closer DNA end match to TRBJ2-7. The CDR3 loop spans 14 amino acids. Looked up from germline, CDR1 is DFQATT and CDR2 is SNEGSKA (reference sequence). DNA for the CDR3: TGTAGTGCTAGAGGGGACAGGGGACCCCTCGAGCAGTACTTC. It codes for CSARGDRGPLEQYF.

V gene TRBV5-1 combines with J gene TRBJ2-7; D gene ambiguous. V gave up 3 bases and J gave up 0 bases, with 10 bases separating them. The CDR3 is made up of 14 amino acids. In germline, CDR1 is SGHRS, CDR2 YFSETQ. CDR3 protein: CASSSRYVSYEQYF. DNA of the CDR3: TGCGCCAGCAGCTCGCGGTACGTCTCCTACGAGCAGTACTTC.

The CDR3: CAWDPGSSYNEQFF. The CDR3 bases are TGTGCCTGGGACCCGGGAAGCTCCTACAATGAGCAGTTCTTC. J is TRBJ2-1 and V is TRBV30, with a tentative D call TRBD2 (5 bases). The CDR3 consists of 14 residues. V was shortened by 5 bases and J by 0 bases, with 11 bases between the two germline ends. Germline V lookup: CDR1 GTSNPN, CDR2 SVGIG (reference sequence).

A few counts support this clonotype. This rearrangement joins TRBV6-2 or TRBV6-3 to TRBJ2-1; tentatively, D is TRBD2 (6 bases). There are 15 residues in the CDR3. CDR1 MNHEY and CDR2 SVGEGT come from the germline V gene. Trimming cost V 0 bases and J 4 bases, with 10 bases left between them. The CDR3 region has the DNA TGTGCCAGCAGTTACTCCGGGGGTCCTTACAATGAGCAGTTCTTC. It translates to CASSYSGGPYNEQFF.

As concerns this clonotype: This sequence may be a read error, since a much larger clone differs from it by one base. The J gene is TRBJ2-1, the V gene TRBV20-1; possibly TRBD2 for D (5 bases). The CDR3 consists of 12 residues. CDR1 and CDR2 (germline): DFQATT, SNEGSKA (reference sequence). Trimming cost V 6 bases and J 4 bases, with 10 bases left between them. DNA for the CDR3: TGCAGTGCAGGAGGTTATTACAATGAGCAGTTCTTC. It specifies CSAGGYYNEQFF.

This clonotype was recorded a few times. The rearrangement uses TRBV7-2 and TRBJ2-7; 7 bases match TRBD2. V gave up 8 bases and J gave up 6 bases; unmatched junction bases: 13. CDR3 size: 14 residues. Germline-derived CDR1 and CDR2 are SGHTA and FQGNSA. The CDR3 is CASQTRDYLSEQYF. As DNA, the CDR3 is TGTGCCAGCCAAACCAGGGACTATTTAAGCGAGCAGTACTTC.

This chain joins TRBV6-2 or TRBV6-3 and TRBJ2-1; 10 positions agree with TRBD1. Losses at the gene ends were 7 bases for V and 7 bases for J; bases not matched to a gene: 10. This CDR3 spans 15 amino acids. Germline lookup yields CDR1 MNHEY and CDR2 SVGEGT. CDR3 region: CASTQWGQGRNEQFF. The CDR3, as DNA: TGTGCCAGCACACAATGGGGACAGGGGCGGAATGAGCAGTTCTTC.

The chain couples TRBV7-2 to TRBJ1-2, with a tentative D call TRBD1 (6 bases). Trimming pared 5 bases from V and 3 bases from J, leaving 13 bases between. The CDR3 is made up of 14 amino acids. Germline V gives CDR1 SGHTA, CDR2 FQGNSA. CDR3 protein: CASSPEDSYYGYTF. The CDR3 DNA is TGTGCCAGCAGCCCCGAGGACAGCTACTATGGCTACACCTTC.

The V gene is TRBV9, the J gene TRBJ2-1, with 10 bases that match TRBD2. Germline V gene data show CDR1 as SGDLS and CDR2 as YYNGEE. The CDR3 sequence is 16 residues long. Trimming at V came to 0 bases and at J to 3 bases, leaving 3 bases not matched to a gene. The CDR3 loop is CASSVGGTSVYNEQFF. The CDR3 DNA reads as TGTGCCAGCAGCGTAGGAGGGACTAGCGTCTACAATGAGCAGTTCTTC.

This clonotype is a singleton in its sample. The chain combines TRBV27 with TRBJ1-6; D is ambiguous. This CDR3 region has 15 residues. Per germline, CDR1 MNHEY and CDR2 SMNVEV (reference sequence). The V end was cut by 6 bases, the J end by 13 bases, with 22 bases between. The CDR3 loop is CASRTLTDPSSPLHF. The CDR3 bases are TGTGCCAGCAGAACACTTACGGACCCCAGCTCTCCCCTCCACTTT.

This chain connects TRBV7-2 to TRBJ2-4; D could derive from TRBD1 or TRBD2 (5 bases each). The better agreement between TRBJ2-5 and the DNA end casts doubt on the J call. The CDR3 sequence is 16 residues long. The germline CDR1 and CDR2 sequences are SGHTA and FQGNSA. CDR3 protein: CASSQGRSPEGETQYF. The CDR3 nucleotides are TGTGCCAGCAGCCAAGGCAGGTCCCCCGAGGGGGAGACCCAGTACTTC.

CDR3 amino acids: CASSVDGVDTQYF. Written as DNA, the CDR3 is TGTGCCAGCAGCGTAGACGGTGTTGATACGCAGTATTTT. V usage is TRBV7-2 and J usage is TRBJ2-3, with unresolved D. Germline V gives CDR1 SGHTA, CDR2 FQGNSA. Trimming shortened V by 5 bases and J by 6 bases, and 12 bases separated the two germline ends. This CDR3 is built from 13 residues.

The CDR3 protein is CATSRDLSLAKNIQYF. In DNA, the CDR3 is TGTGCCACCAGCAGAGATCTGTCACTAGCCAAAAACATTCAGTACTTC. The chain couples TRBV15 to TRBJ2-4; D is unclear. CDR1 is LNHNV and CDR2 is YYDKDF in the germline V gene (reference sequence). This CDR3 has 16 residues. Trimming left V 0 bases short and J 0 bases short, with 9 bases between.

This chain links TRBV27 with TRBJ2-5; 8 bases are a match to TRBD1. Germline loops: CDR1 MNHEY, CDR2 SMNVEV (reference sequence). V was clipped by 3 bases and J by 1 base; unmatched bases: 4. CDR3 length: 15 amino acids. CDR3 residues: CASSLVGTGQETQYF. In DNA, the CDR3 is TGTGCCAGCAGTTTGGTCGGGACAGGCCAAGAGACCCAGTACTTC.

The gene calls are TRBV2 and TRBJ1-2; TRBD1 might be the D (6 bases). CDR1 is SNHLY, CDR2 FYNNEI, per germline. The V and J ends lost 4 bases and 3 bases respectively, with 9 bases between them. The CDR3 has 13 amino acids. For the CDR3, the DNA is TGTGCCAGCAGTGGGCAGGGGTACTATGGCTACACCTTC. Translation: CASSGQGYYGYTF.

This clonotype was observed once. V usage is TRBV6-6 and J usage is TRBJ1-5; 7 bases agree with TRBD1. Germline V gene data show CDR1 as MNHNY and CDR2 as SVGAGI (reference sequence). Trimming cost V 7 bases and J 2 bases; bases outside gene matches: 5. The CDR3 contains 14 residues. For the CDR3, the DNA is TGTGCCAGCATTCTCACAGGGGGCAATCAGCCCCAGCATTTT. This gives the protein CASILTGGNQPQHF.

This clonotype has just a few counts. V usage is TRBV2 and J usage is TRBJ2-5; D ambiguous. Per germline, CDR1 SNHLY and CDR2 FYNNEI. The CDR3 is made up of 13 amino acids. Trimming left V 6 bases short and J 0 bases short, with 8 bases between. The CDR3 loop reads CASSVGYQETQYF. For the CDR3, the DNA is TGTGCCAGCAGCGTCGGGTACCAAGAGACCCAGTACTTC.

The chain links TRBV25-1 to TRBJ1-5; D is possibly TRBD1 (5 bases). Trimming shortened V by 3 bases and J by 0 bases, and 9 bases separated the two germline ends. Germline V gene sequence: CDR1 MGHDK, CDR2 SYGVNS. This CDR3 spans 15 amino acids. DNA for the CDR3: TGTGCCAGCAGTGAGTCCACAGGTAGCAATCAGCCCCAGCATTTT. It encodes CASSESTGSNQPQHF.

The chain joins TRBV20-1 to TRBJ1-2, with D possibly TRBD1 on 5 matching bases. From germline, CDR1 is DFQATT and CDR2 SNEGSKA (reference sequence). The CDR3 has 12 amino acids. The V and J ends lost 3 bases and 1 base respectively, with 6 bases between them. CDR3 nucleotides: TGCAGTGCTAGGACAGATAACTATGGCTACACCTTC. Its translation: CSARTDNYGYTF.

This clonotype was picked up a small number of times. This chain joins TRBV4-2 and TRBJ2-6, with 7 bases matching TRBD1. Germline V gene sequence: CDR1 LGHNA, CDR2 YNFKEQ. The CDR3 consists of 18 residues. The junction had 5 bases not matched to a gene; V was cut back by 0 bases and J by 0 bases. CDR3 in amino acids: CASSQERQGNSGANVLTF. The CDR3 DNA reads as TGTGCCAGCAGCCAAGAGAGACAGGGCAACTCTGGGGCCAACGTCCTGACTTTC.

This chain uses TRBV20-1 with TRBJ1-2; D might be TRBD1 (5 bases). V was trimmed by 0 bases and J by 3 bases, leaving 11 bases between them. This CDR3 is built from 14 residues. CDR1 is DFQATT and CDR2 is SNEGSKA in the germline V gene (reference sequence). CDR3 in amino acids: CSAREGGEDYGYTF. The CDR3 DNA reads TGCAGTGCTAGAGAGGGGGGGGAGGACTATGGCTACACCTTC.

The V and J genes are TRBV6-5 and TRBJ2-7, with 8 bases lining up with TRBD1. Unmatched junction bases numbered 4, after V lost 7 bases and J lost 2 bases. The CDR3 spans 13 residues. Looked up from germline, CDR1 is MNHEY and CDR2 is SVGAGI. Written as DNA, the CDR3 is TGTGCCAGCAAGACAGGGGCAACCTACGAGCAGTACTTC. It yields the protein CASKTGATYEQYF.

This sequence joins TRBV28 and TRBJ2-3; 9 nucleotides line up with TRBD2. The CDR3 totals 19 residues. Germline values: CDR1 MDHEN, CDR2 SYDVKM. Trimming took 5 bases from V and 1 from J; bases not matched to a gene: 16. CDR3 coding DNA: TGTGCCAGCAGTCCCAACGGAGTTGATGAGCGGGGGGGCACAGATACGCAGTATTTT. Its translation is CASSPNGVDERGGTDTQYF.

The chain recombines TRBV7-2 with TRBJ1-2; D not resolved. V lost 5 bases and J lost 0, with 16 bases in between. The CDR3 consists of 16 residues. Germline V lookup: CDR1 SGHTA, CDR2 FQGNSA. CDR3 residues: CASSRPKANSNYGYTF. The DNA of the CDR3 is TGTGCCAGCAGCCGCCCCAAGGCGAACTCTAACTATGGCTACACCTTC.

The chain carries TRBV4-3 and TRBJ2-7, with D maybe TRBD2 (6 bases). V was trimmed by 1 base and J by 3 bases, leaving 13 bases between them. CDR1 is LGHNA, CDR2 YSLEER, per germline. The CDR3 has 15 residues. This CDR3 is CASSQGGEQGYEQYF. CDR3 in DNA: TGCGCCAGCAGCCAAGGGGGGGAGCAAGGCTACGAGCAGTACTTC.

The chain joins TRBV20-1 to TRBJ2-5; a possible D gene is TRBD2 (7 bases). Germline CDR1 DFQATT, CDR2 SNEGSKA (reference sequence). The V end was cut by 5 bases, the J end by 3 bases, with 19 bases between. This CDR3 spans 15 amino acids. CDR3 sequence (DNA): TGCAGTGCTTCAACAGTGGGGGGGGCCAAAGAGACCCAGTACTTC. Its translation is CSASTVGGAKETQYF.

The chain couples TRBV15 to TRBJ1-4, with D maybe TRBD1 (6 bases). CDR3 size: 17 residues. V lost 3 bases and J 5 bases, leaving 19 bases between the germline ends. From germline, CDR1 is LNHNV and CDR2 YYDKDF (reference sequence). CDR3 loop: CATSSRPGRGRNEKLFF. The CDR3 region has the DNA TGTGCCACCAGCAGCCGCCCGGGCAGGGGCAGGAATGAAAAACTGTTTTTT.

As DNA, the CDR3 is TGTGCCAGCAGCGGAACGGGACTAGCTAAGGAGCAGTTCTTC. Protein product: CASSGTGLAKEQFF. V and J are TRBV5-5 and TRBJ2-7; the match to TRBD2 covers 9 bases. The end of the DNA fits TRBJ2-1 better, so the J call may be wrong. CDR3 size: 14 residues. The germline V gene has CDR1 SGHKS and CDR2 YYEKEE (reference sequence).